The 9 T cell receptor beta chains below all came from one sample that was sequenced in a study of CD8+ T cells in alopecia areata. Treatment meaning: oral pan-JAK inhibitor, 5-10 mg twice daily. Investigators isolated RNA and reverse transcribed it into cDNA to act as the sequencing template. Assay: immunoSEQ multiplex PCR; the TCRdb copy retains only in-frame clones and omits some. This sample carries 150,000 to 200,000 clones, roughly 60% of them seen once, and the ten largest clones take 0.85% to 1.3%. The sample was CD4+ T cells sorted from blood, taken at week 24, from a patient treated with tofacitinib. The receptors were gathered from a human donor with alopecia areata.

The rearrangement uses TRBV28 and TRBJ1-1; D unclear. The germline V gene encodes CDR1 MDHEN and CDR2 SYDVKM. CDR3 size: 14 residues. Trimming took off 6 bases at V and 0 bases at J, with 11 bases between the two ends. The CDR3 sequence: CASSPTIVNTEAFF. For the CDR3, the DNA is TGTGCCAGCAGCCCCACTATAGTGAACACTGAAGCTTTCTTT.

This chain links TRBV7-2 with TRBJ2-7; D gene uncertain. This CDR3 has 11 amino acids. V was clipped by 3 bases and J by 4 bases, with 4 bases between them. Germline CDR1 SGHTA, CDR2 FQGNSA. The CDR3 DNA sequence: TGTGCCAGCAGCTTGCAATACGAGCAGTACTTC. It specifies CASSLQYEQYF.

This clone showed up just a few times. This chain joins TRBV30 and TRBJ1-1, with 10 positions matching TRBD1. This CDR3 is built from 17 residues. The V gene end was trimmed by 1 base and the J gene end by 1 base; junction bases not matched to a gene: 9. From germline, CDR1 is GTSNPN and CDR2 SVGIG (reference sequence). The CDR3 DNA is TGTGCCTGGAGTGCCGGGACAGGGGCCGGGGGGAACACTGAAGCTTTCTTT. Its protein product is CAWSAGTGAGGNTEAFF.

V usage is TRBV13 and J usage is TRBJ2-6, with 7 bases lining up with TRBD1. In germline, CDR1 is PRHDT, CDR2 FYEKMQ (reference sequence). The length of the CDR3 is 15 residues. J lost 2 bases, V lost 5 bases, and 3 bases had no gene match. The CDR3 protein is CASSQGTAGANVLTF. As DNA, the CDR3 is TGTGCCAGCAGCCAAGGGACAGCTGGGGCCAACGTCCTGACTTTC.

The CDR3 reads CSVENGVNYGYTF. Written as DNA, the CDR3 is TGCAGCGTTGAAAATGGAGTTAACTATGGCTACACCTTC. The chain has TRBV29-1 and TRBJ1-2; D is unclear. CDR3 length: 13 residues. The germline CDR1 and CDR2 sequences are SQVTM and ANQGSEA. The ends were cut back, 2 bases at V and 1 base at J, with 8 bases in the middle.

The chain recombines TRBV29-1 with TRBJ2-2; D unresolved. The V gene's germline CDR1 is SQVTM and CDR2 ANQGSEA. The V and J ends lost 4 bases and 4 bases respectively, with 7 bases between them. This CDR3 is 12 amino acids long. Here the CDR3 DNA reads TGCAGCGTTGGGCGGTCCACCGGGGAGCTGTTTTTT. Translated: CSVGRSTGELFF.

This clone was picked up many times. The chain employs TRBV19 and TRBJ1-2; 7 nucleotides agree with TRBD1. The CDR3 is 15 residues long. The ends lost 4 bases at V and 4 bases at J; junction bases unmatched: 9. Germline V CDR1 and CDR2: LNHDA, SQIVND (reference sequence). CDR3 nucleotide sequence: TGTGCCAGTAGTACGACGGGACAGTCCTTCTATGGCTACACCTTC. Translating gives CASSTTGQSFYGYTF.

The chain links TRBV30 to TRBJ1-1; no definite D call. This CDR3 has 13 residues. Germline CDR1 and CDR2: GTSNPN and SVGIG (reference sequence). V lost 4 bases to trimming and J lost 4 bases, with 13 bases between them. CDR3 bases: TGTGCCTGGATGACGGTTTCAGGCACTGAAGCTTTCTTT. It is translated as CAWMTVSGTEAFF.

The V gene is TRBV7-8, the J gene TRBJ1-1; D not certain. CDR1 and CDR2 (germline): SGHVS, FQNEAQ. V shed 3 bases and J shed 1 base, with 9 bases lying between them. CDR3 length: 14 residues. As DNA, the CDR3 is TGTGCCAGCAGCTTGGCCGGGCCGAACACTGAAGCTTTCTTT. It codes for CASSLAGPNTEAFF.